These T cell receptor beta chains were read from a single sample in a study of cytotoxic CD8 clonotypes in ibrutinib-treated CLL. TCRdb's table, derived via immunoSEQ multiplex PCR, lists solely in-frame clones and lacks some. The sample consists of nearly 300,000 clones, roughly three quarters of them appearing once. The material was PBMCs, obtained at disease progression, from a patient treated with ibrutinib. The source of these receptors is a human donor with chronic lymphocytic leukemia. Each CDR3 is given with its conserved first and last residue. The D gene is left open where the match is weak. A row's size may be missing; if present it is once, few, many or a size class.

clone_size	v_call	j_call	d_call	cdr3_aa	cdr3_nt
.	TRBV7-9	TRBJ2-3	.	CASSSGTLSITDTQYF	TGTGCCAGCAGCTCCGGGACCCTATCGATCACAGATACGCAGTATTTT
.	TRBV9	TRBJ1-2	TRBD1	CASSVASTGVNGYTF	TGTGCCAGCAGCGTAGCTAGTACAGGGGTAAATGGCTACACCTTC
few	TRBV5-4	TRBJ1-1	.	CASSFYRDRNTEAFF	TGTGCCAGCAGCTTCTACAGGGACCGAAACACTGAAGCTTTCTTT
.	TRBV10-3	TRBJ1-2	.	CAISESIDLYGYTF	TGTGCCATCAGTGAGTCAATCGATCTCTATGGCTACACCTTC
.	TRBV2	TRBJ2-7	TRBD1	CASSGDQGANEQYF	TGTGCCAGCAGTGGAGACCAGGGGGCCAACGAGCAGTACTTC
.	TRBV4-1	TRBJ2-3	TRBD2	CASSQEVLAGGTDTQYF	TGCGCCAGCAGCCAAGAGGTTCTAGCGGGGGGGACAGATACGCAGTATTTT
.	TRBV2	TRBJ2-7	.	CASSEIFWTVSYEQYF	TGTGCCAGCAGTGAAATATTTTGGACAGTCTCCTACGAGCAGTACTTC
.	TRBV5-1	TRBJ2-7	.	CASSLMTDTYEQYF	TGCGCCAGCAGCTTGATGACGGATACCTACGAGCAGTACTTC
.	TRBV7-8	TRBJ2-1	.	CASSLRSGFSHNEQFF	TGTGCCAGCAGCTTAAGGTCGGGATTTTCCCACAATGAGCAGTTCTTC
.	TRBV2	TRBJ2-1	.	CASSEGDSEQFF	TGTGCCAGCAGTGAAGGGGATTCTGAGCAGTTCTTC
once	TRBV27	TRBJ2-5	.	CASSPRSSSHETQYF	TGTGCCAGCAGCCCAAGGTCTAGCTCGCACGAGACCCAGTACTTC